This TCR beta chain came from a study of T cells in Graves' hyperthyroidism and ophthalmopathy. The investigators amplified TCR beta CDR3 regions from RNA transcripts. The TCR CDR3 first-round RT-PCR relied on the HTBI primer set. MiXCR was run by TCRdb on the multiplex PCR reads, yielding one entry per CDR3 protein. This sample carries approximately 590,000 distinct CDR3 sequences, approximately 44% of them seen once, and the ten largest clones take 6.5% to 9%. This CDR3 is built from 14 residues. CDR1 is MNHNS and CDR2 is SASEGT in the germline V gene. Study-level points and caveats: Blood held most thyroid clonotypes expanded above 0.001 frequency.

Investigators excluded patients with uncontrolled infection, other autoimmune disease, pregnancy or lactation. The diagnoses drew upon clinical symptoms, serum thyroxine and TRAb, thyroid ultrasound and orbital computed tomography. In regard to this clonotype: As yet, its antigen is unknown. Its ends do not fully match the called genes, so a read error is possible.

Sequences were obtained from peripheral blood or thyroid tissue (not recorded which). This TCR came from a woman younger than 35 with Graves' hyperthyroidism. The chain combines TRBV6-1 with TRBJ1-5; TRBD1 matches 7 bases. The CDR3 region is CVSNLQGLRQPQHF. The CDR3 bases are TGTGTCAGCAACCTACAGGGGCTTCGTCAGCCCCAGCATTTT.